The clone carrying this TCR beta chain was seen more than once but under ten times. What it binds is not known. This record comes from a study of T cells in Graves' hyperthyroidism and ophthalmopathy. The study, taken as a whole, reports: Ophthalmopathy and stable hyperthyroidism were separated by a 13 V-J model. Also found in blood were most expanded thyroid clonotypes above 0.001.

A NOSPECS grade of at least 4, a Clinical Activity Score of at least 3 and duration under 3 months were recorded in ophthalmopathy patients. Diagnosis relied on clinical symptoms, serum thyroxine and TRAb, thyroid ultrasound and orbital computed tomography. This CDR3 is 16 amino acids long. The germline CDR1 and CDR2 sequences are SGHRS and YFSETQ. Trimming pared 0 bases from V and 0 bases from J, leaving 10 bases between. Amplified regions were TCR beta CDR3 sequences from RNA transcripts. The HTBI set primed first-round TCR CDR3 RT-PCR. TCRdb fed the multiplex PCR reads into MiXCR, producing one record per CDR3 protein. The table records hundreds of thousands of distinct CDR3 sequences, 20% of them present only once.

Sequenced: blood. The TCR sequence derives from a man aged 40-49 years with Graves' ophthalmopathy. This chain joins TRBV5-1 and TRBJ2-4; no clear D. The CDR3 bases are TGCGCCAGCAGCTTGGTTGCCCGCCGAGCCAAAAACATTCAGTACTTC. Translating it yields CASSLVARRAKNIQYF.